Below, one TCR beta chain is given with its context. This sample was included in a study of chemoradiotherapy in HPV16-positive cancers. The repertoire was sequenced with immunoSEQ multiplex PCR; TCRdb's copy has only in-frame clones and lacks some. The data show roughly 7,000 clones, roughly 91% seen once. CDR3 length: 12 amino acids. The germline gives CDR1 LNHDA, CDR2 SQIVND (reference sequence). Trimming left V 10 bases short and J 4 bases short, with 8 bases between. The sequence came from a human donor with HPV-associated anogenital cancer. The sample here was taken from a patient who underwent chemoradiotherapy. This rearrangement joins TRBV19 to TRBJ1-6, with unresolved D. The CDR3 reads CATGSYNSPLHF. The CDR3 bases are TGTGCCACCGGGAGTTATAATTCACCCCTCCACTTT.